A single T cell receptor (beta chain) is shown here with its context. Its target is unknown. The data are from a study of T cell responses to AZD1222 COVID-19 vaccine. Sequencing was performed with immunoSEQ multiplex PCR; in TCRdb, only in-frame clones are kept and a portion is missing. The sample yields roughly 150,000 clones, 91% seen once. CDR1 and CDR2 (germline): LNHDA, SQIVND (reference sequence). J was trimmed by 5 bases and V by 5 bases; bases with no gene match: 9. This CDR3 comprises 14 residues. General study results and limits: Targeting of unmutated variant regions was reportedly seen in nearly half of spike-specific TCRs.

V is TRBV19 and J is TRBJ2-7; TRBD1 matches at 7 bases. This TCR was recovered from an adult who received the AZD1222 COVID-19 vaccine. The starting material was peripheral blood, obtained 28 days after the second AZD1222 dose. The CDR3: CASSEATGLNEQYF. The CDR3 bases are TGTGCCAGTAGTGAGGCGACAGGGCTAAACGAGCAGTACTTC. The full variable domain, its missing parts supplied by reference TRBV19 and TRBJ2-7, is DGGITQSPKYLFRKEGQNVTLSCEQNLNHDAMYWYRQDPGQGLRLIYYSQIVNDFQKGDIAEGYSVSREKKESFPLTVTSAQKNPTAFYLCASSEATGLNEQYFGPGTRLTVT.